The clone carrying this T cell receptor (beta chain) was recorded a few times. The missing conserved phenylalanine or tryptophan at the end of this CDR3 makes a read error likely. From the 5' RACE reads, TCRdb called clonotypes with MiXCR, one entry per CDR3 protein. The sample has approximately 23,000 distinct CDR3 sequences, around 30% seen once. CDR1 is MGHRA and CDR2 is YSYEKL in the germline V gene. Trimming took 0 bases from V and 9 from J; bases not matched to a gene: 17. The CDR3 sequence is 19 residues long. The source is a female donor with breast cancer. This chain connects TRBV4-1 to TRBJ2-1, with 10 bases aligning to TRBD2. The sequencing input was tumor-infiltrating naive CD4+ T cells sorted from the breast tumor. Subset meaning: naive CD4+ T cells, CD4+CD45RA+CD25-. The CDR3 bases are TGCGCCAGCAGCCAAGATGGCGGGACTAGCGTCATAATGGGGGGTGAGCAGTTCCTC. Translation gives CASSQDGGTSVIMGGEQFL.